The text below deals with one TCR beta chain. This entry comes from a study of control samples from healthy donors and cancer patients. TCRdb's copy holds only in-frame clones and misses some; the assay was immunoSEQ multiplex PCR. In the table there are around 180,000 clones, 91% of which are singletons. Germline V gene lookup returns CDR1 SGHRS and CDR2 YFSETQ. Trimming removed 5 bases from V and 3 bases from J; junction bases left unmatched: 5. The CDR3 is 13 amino acids. The chain recombines TRBV5-1 with TRBJ2-7; 7 nucleotides line up with TRBD2. The source of this sequence is a woman aged 40-49 years in good health. The sample was blood. The DNA of the CDR3 is TGCGCCAGCAGGGAGCCGGGGGGCTACGAGCAGTACTTC. This gives the protein CASREPGGYEQYF.